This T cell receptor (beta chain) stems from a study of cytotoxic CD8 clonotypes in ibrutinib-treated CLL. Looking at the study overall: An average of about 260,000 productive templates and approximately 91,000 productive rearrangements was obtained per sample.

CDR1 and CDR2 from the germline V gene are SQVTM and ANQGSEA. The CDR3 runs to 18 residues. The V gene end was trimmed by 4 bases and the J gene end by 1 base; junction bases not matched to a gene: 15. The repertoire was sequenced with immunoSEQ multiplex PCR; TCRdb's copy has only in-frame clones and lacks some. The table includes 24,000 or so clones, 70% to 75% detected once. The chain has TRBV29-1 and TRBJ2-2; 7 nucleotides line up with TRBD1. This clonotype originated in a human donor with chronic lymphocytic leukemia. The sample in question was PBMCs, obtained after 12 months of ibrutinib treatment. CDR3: CSVAFPATGKGNTGELFF. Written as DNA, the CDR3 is TGCAGCGTTGCCTTCCCCGCGACAGGGAAGGGGAACACCGGGGAGCTGTTTTTT.